Listed below are T cell receptor beta chains from one sample, sequenced in a study of T cell clusters in autoimmune cytopenias. TCRdb reanalyzed the multiplex PCR reads and collapses them to one entry per CDR3 protein, without DNA. Listed are approximately 4,100 distinct CDR3 sequences; roughly 14% falls within the top ten. In addition, the sample was reused for a study of T cell repertoires in aging, cancer and after chemotherapy.

Sequenced input: peripheral blood. These receptors all come from a human donor in good health. Each CDR3 is given with its conserved first and last residue. Only part of the rows carry a size: once, few, many, or a class if the clone is expanded.

CASSLTPENTEAFF,TRBJ1-1,NA,TRBV12-3/TRBV12-4
CSARTSGEHEYF,TRBJ2-3,medium-sized,TRBV20-1
CASSLGGVRDEQYF,TRBJ2-7,medium-sized,TRBV5-1
CASELAGIGGELFF,TRBJ2-2,NA,TRBV7-2
CASSLGQVSGNTIYF,TRBJ1-3,medium-sized,TRBV5-6
CASSPDLAGGLTGELFF,TRBJ2-2,NA,TRBV7-9
CASSTGQGGGYGYTF,TRBJ1-2,medium-sized,TRBV5-4
CASSLGGGIGYTF,TRBJ1-2,NA,TRBV7-9
CASSISGQSYYGNSPLHF,TRBJ1-6,medium-sized,TRBV19
CASTQTGAGELFF,TRBJ2-2,medium-sized,TRBV12-3/TRBV12-4
CASSSQGENTEAFF,TRBJ1-1,NA,TRBV18
CASSPRLDTYNEQFF,TRBJ2-1,medium-sized,TRBV18
CASSLKSGGSNTGELFF,TRBJ2-2,NA,TRBV7-6
CASSWTGGDEQYF,TRBJ2-7,medium-sized,TRBV27
CASSTGTATNYGYTF,TRBJ1-2,NA,TRBV6-2/TRBV6-3
CASSWGGEETQYF,TRBJ2-5,medium-sized,TRBV12-3/TRBV12-4
CASRYTGGYGYTF,TRBJ1-2,NA,TRBV5-1
CSARGGVAGGDEQFF,TRBJ2-1,medium-sized,TRBV20-1
CASSKDSSNSPLHF,TRBJ1-6,NA,TRBV18
CASGGGQDTYEQYF,TRBJ2-7,medium-sized,TRBV19
CASSLAGTSGSTQYF,TRBJ2-3,medium-sized,TRBV7-6
CASSPGAGTDTQYF,TRBJ2-3,NA,TRBV18
CASSSRTATNEKLFF,TRBJ1-4,NA,TRBV7-9
CASSLDPWNTGELFF,TRBJ2-2,medium-sized,TRBV5-1
CASSLGYYEQYF,TRBJ2-7,medium-sized,TRBV6-5
CASSPTGNQPQHF,TRBJ1-5,medium-sized,TRBV27